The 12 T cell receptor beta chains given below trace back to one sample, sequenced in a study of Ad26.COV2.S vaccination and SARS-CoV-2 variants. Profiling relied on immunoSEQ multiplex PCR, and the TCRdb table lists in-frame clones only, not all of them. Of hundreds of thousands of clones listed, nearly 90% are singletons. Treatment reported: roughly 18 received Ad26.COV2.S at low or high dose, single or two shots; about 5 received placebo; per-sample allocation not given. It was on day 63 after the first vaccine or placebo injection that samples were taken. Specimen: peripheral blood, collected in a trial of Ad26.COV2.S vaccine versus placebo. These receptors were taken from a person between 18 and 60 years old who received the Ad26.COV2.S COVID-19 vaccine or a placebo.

This CDR3 is CASSPTPGQGVYEQYF. The CDR3 DNA is TGTGCCAGCAGCCCCACGCCGGGACAGGGGGTTTACGAGCAGTACTTC. The chain is built from TRBV5-4 and TRBJ2-7; 11 bases match TRBD1. The CDR3 contains 16 residues. V was clipped by 4 bases and J by 4 bases; unmatched bases: 10. Germline V gene lookup returns CDR1 SGHNT and CDR2 YYREEE (reference sequence).

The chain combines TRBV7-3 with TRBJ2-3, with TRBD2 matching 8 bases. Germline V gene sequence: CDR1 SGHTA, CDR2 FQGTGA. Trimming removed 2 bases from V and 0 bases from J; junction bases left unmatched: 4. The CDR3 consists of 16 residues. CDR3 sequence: CASSLQVAGSTDTQYF. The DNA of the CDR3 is TGTGCCAGCAGCTTACAGGTAGCGGGGAGCACAGATACGCAGTATTTT.

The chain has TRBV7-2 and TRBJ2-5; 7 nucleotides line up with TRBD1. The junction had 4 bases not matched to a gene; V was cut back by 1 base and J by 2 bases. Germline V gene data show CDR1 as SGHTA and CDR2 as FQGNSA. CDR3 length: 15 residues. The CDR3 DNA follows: TGTGCCAGCAGCTTAGGGACAGGACCTCAAGAGACCCAGTACTTC. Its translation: CASSLGTGPQETQYF. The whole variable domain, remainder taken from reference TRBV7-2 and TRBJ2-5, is GAGVSQSPSNKVTEKGKDVELRCDPISGHTALYWYRQSLGQGLEFLIYFQGNSAPDKSGLPSDRFSAERTGGSVSTLTIQRTQQEDSAVYLCASSLGTGPQETQYFGPGTRLLVL.

CDR3 nucleotide sequence: TGCGCCAGCAGCCAAGAGGGGACAGGGTCCGATACGCAGTATTTT. It encodes CASSQEGTGSDTQYF. The chain combines TRBV4-3 with TRBJ2-3; 9 bases line up with TRBD1. Germline values: CDR1 LGHNA, CDR2 YSLEER. There are 15 residues in the CDR3. The junction had 4 bases not matched to a gene; V was cut back by 0 bases and J by 6 bases.

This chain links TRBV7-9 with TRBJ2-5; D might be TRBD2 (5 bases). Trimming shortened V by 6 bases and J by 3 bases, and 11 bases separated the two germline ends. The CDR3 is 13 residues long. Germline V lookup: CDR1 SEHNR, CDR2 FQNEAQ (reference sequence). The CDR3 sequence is CASSRTVKETQYF. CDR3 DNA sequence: TGTGCCAGCAGTCGGACTGTGAAAGAGACCCAGTACTTC.

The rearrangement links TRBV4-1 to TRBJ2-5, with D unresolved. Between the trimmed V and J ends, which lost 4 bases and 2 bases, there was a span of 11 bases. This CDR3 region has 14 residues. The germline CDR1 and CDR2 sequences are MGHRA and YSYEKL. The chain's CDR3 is CASSLGLAQETQYF. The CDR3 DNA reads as TGCGCCAGCAGCCTGGGATTAGCTCAAGAGACCCAGTACTTC.

The CDR3 region has the DNA TGTGCCAGCTCACTTCAATGGGCGGGGGAGCAGTACGTC. Protein sequence: CASSLQWAGEQYV. V is TRBV18 and J is TRBJ2-7; possible D gene TRBD2, 6 bases. This CDR3 region has 13 residues. CDR1 KGHSH and CDR2 LQKENI come from the germline V gene. V shed 4 bases and J shed 7 bases, with 14 bases lying between them.

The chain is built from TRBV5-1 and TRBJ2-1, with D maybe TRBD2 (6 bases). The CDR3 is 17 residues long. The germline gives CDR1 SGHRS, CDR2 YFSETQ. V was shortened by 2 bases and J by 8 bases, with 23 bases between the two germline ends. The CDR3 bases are TGCGCCAGCAGCTTTCTCCCATATGCGGGGCCCGGGGATGAGCAGTTCTTC. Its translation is CASSFLPYAGPGDEQFF.

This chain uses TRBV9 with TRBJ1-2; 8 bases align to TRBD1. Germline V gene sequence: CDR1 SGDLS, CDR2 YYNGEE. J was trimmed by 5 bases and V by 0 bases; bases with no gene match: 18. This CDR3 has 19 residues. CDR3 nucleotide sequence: TGTGCCAGCAGCGTAGAGGCCGTAACTTCGGGGACAGGAATATATGGCTACACCTTC. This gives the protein CASSVEAVTSGTGIYGYTF.

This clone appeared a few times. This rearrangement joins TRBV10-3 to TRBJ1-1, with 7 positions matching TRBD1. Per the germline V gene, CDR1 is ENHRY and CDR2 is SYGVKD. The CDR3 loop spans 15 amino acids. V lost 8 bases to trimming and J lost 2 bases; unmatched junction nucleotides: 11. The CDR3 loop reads CAIGTDPGGNTEAFF. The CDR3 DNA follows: TGTGCCATCGGGACAGACCCTGGGGGAAACACTGAAGCTTTCTTT.

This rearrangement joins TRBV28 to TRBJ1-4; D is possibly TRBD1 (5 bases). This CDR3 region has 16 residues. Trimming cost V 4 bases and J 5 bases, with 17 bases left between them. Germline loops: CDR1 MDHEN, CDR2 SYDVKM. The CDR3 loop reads CASSYHPGRGNEKLFF. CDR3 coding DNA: TGTGCCAGCAGTTACCATCCGGGACGGGGGAATGAAAAACTGTTTTTT.

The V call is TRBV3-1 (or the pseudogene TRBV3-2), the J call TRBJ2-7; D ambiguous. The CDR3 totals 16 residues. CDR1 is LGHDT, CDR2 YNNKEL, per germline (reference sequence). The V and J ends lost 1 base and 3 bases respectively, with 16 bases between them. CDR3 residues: CASSQGAPTLYYEQYF. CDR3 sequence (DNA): TGTGCCAGCAGCCAAGGCGCCCCGACACTCTACTACGAGCAGTACTTC.